This TCR beta chain comes out of a study of shared clonotypes between healthy human individuals. Splitting of each subset's genomic DNA was done evenly across several immunoSEQ plates. TCRdb's copy holds only in-frame clones and misses some; the assay was immunoSEQ multiplex PCR. The sample lists 2 million to 2.5 million clones; 80% to 95% were seen once. The CDR3 extends over 15 amino acids. J lost 5 bases, V lost 2 bases, and 3 bases had no gene match. Germline CDR1 SGHTA, CDR2 FQGNSA. J is TRBJ1-2 and V is TRBV7-2; 12 nucleotides match TRBD1. Source material: naive CD4+ T cells from PBMCs. The subset: CD45RA+ positively selected. The sequence was obtained from a young man in good health. Some clones in this sample may be carry-over from other donors' samples. In DNA form, the CDR3 reads TGTGCCAGCAGCTTACCGGGACAGGGGGCATATGGCTACACCTTC. Protein: CASSLPGQGAYGYTF.